The 22 T cell receptor beta chains below were found in one sample sequenced in a study of blood T cell repertoires in COVID-19. The repertoire was sequenced with immunoSEQ multiplex PCR; TCRdb's copy has only in-frame clones and lacks some. Of around 260,000 clones detected, roughly 84% appear once; the ten largest clones hold less than 20%. The sequenced sample was peripheral blood. Source of these receptors: a person between 65 and 80 years old with COVID-19, enrolled during active disease.

The V and J genes are TRBV5-1 and TRBJ1-2; TRBD1 aligns across 7 bases. After removal of 3 bases from V and 4 bases from J, the junction contained 6 bases not matched to a gene. CDR3 length: 14 residues. Germline values: CDR1 SGHRS, CDR2 YFSETQ. The CDR3 protein is CASSSDRAVYGYTF. The CDR3 region has the DNA TGCGCCAGCAGCTCCGACAGGGCGGTCTATGGCTACACCTTC.

The V gene is TRBV6-5, the J gene TRBJ1-2; D may be TRBD1 (6 bases). The length of the CDR3 is 15 residues. Trimming took off 6 bases at V and 4 bases at J, with 18 bases between the two ends. Per germline, CDR1 MNHEY and CDR2 SVGAGI. Here the CDR3 DNA reads TGTGCCAGCAGCAATACGGACAGACGAGGCTATGGCTACACCTTC. Protein sequence: CASSNTDRRGYGYTF.

The chain employs TRBV7-9 and TRBJ2-2, with 8 bases that match TRBD1. Unmatched junction bases numbered 7, after V lost 5 bases and J lost 2 bases. Germline loops: CDR1 SEHNR, CDR2 FQNEAQ (reference sequence). This CDR3 contains 16 residues. For the CDR3, the DNA is TGTGCCAGCAGCAACCGCAGGGGGCTCAACACCGGGGAGCTGTTTTTT. It translates to CASSNRRGLNTGELFF.

The chain combines TRBV6-1 with TRBJ1-4, with 10 bases that match TRBD1. This CDR3 is 18 amino acids long. The germline V gene has CDR1 MNHNS and CDR2 SASEGT. V lost 3 bases, J lost 8 bases, and 15 bases stayed unmatched. CDR3 sequence: CASSETWTGGRGGEKLFF. The CDR3 region has the DNA TGTGCCAGCAGTGAGACCTGGACAGGGGGTAGAGGAGGCGAAAAACTGTTTTTT.

The chain joins TRBV6-5 to TRBJ1-1; a weak D match, TRBD1 (5 bases). Germline CDR1 MNHEY, CDR2 SVGAGI. V lost 10 bases to trimming and J lost 1 base, with 13 bases between them. The CDR3 has 13 residues. The CDR3 DNA sequence: TGTGCCACCGCGGGACGGGGGAACACTGAAGCTTTCTTT. Translation: CATAGRGNTEAFF.

The CDR3 sequence is CASSPYDRARGYTF. The CDR3 DNA is TGTGCCAGCAGCCCCTATGACAGGGCGCGGGGCTACACCTTC. V gene TRBV3-1 (or the pseudogene TRBV3-2) combines with J gene TRBJ1-2; TRBD1 matches 7 bases. Losses at the gene ends were 4 bases for V and 8 bases for J; bases not matched to a gene: 10. Germline V lookup: CDR1 LGHDT, CDR2 YNNKEL (reference sequence). The CDR3 has 14 amino acids.

The V and J genes are TRBV5-1 and TRBJ1-1, with 8 bases lining up with TRBD1. This CDR3 spans 15 amino acids. Trimming removed 0 bases from V and 7 bases from J; junction bases left unmatched: 8. Germline V gives CDR1 SGHRS, CDR2 YFSETQ. Written as DNA, the CDR3 is TGCGCCAGCAGCTTGGCTACAGGGGGGTCTGGTGAAGCTTTCTTT. This encodes CASSLATGGSGEAFF.

This sequence joins TRBV2 and TRBJ2-1; D is perhaps TRBD2 (7 bases). Trimming removed 10 bases from V and 5 bases from J, with 15 bases in between. Per the germline V gene, CDR1 is SNHLY and CDR2 is FYNNEI. This CDR3 is built from 13 residues. The CDR3, as DNA: TGTGCCACCTTGGGGGGGCCCAACAATGAGCAGTTCTTC. Its protein is CATLGGPNNEQFF.

V is TRBV7-2 and J is TRBJ1-1; no firm D call. The V gene's germline CDR1 is SGHTA and CDR2 FQGNSA. The CDR3 runs to 14 residues. V was trimmed by 8 bases and J by 4 bases, leaving 17 bases between them. The DNA of the CDR3 is TGTGCCAGCGGTCCCCCCTTTTCGGGCACTGAAGCTTTCTTT. Amino acids: CASGPPFSGTEAFF.

The V and J genes are TRBV5-1 and TRBJ1-2; no reliable D call. CDR1 and CDR2 (germline): SGHRS, YFSETQ. V shed 0 bases and J shed 7 bases, with 10 bases lying between them. The length of the CDR3 is 13 residues. The chain's CDR3 is CASSLVGSGGYTF. CDR3 nucleotide sequence: TGCGCCAGCAGCTTGGTGGGTAGCGGTGGCTACACCTTC.

The chain employs TRBV7-9 and TRBJ2-1; possible D gene TRBD2, 6 bases. The CDR3 contains 15 residues. V dropped 3 bases and J dropped 7 bases, with 16 bases sitting between them. Germline loops: CDR1 SEHNR, CDR2 FQNEAQ (reference sequence). This CDR3 reads CASSFFLGGRNEQFF. In DNA, the CDR3 is TGTGCCAGCAGCTTCTTTCTTGGAGGGAGAAATGAGCAGTTCTTC.

The V gene is TRBV30, the J gene TRBJ2-2; 8 bases are shared with TRBD2. The CDR3 runs to 15 residues. Looked up from germline, CDR1 is GTSNPN and CDR2 is SVGIG (reference sequence). V shed 2 bases, J shed 7 bases, and the junction held 9 bases outside the gene matches. The CDR3 spells CAWSLPGLGVGELFF. CDR3 DNA sequence: TGTGCCTGGAGTTTACCGGGACTAGGGGTCGGGGAGCTGTTTTTT.

The chain uses TRBV9 and TRBJ1-1, with D unclear. From germline, CDR1 is SGDLS and CDR2 YYNGEE. V lost 0 bases and J 0 bases, leaving 9 bases between the germline ends. CDR3 length: 15 amino acids. CDR3 bases: TGTGCCAGCAGCGTAGTGGTCGGGATGAACACTGAAGCTTTCTTT. The encoded protein is CASSVVVGMNTEAFF. Together with reference TRBV9 and TRBJ1-1, the CDR3 gives the full variable domain: DSGVTQTPKHLITATGQRVTLRCSPRSGDLSVYWYQQSLDQGLQFLIQYYNGEERAKGNILERFSAQQFPDLHSELNLSSLELGDSALYFCASSVVVGMNTEAFFGQGTRLTVV.

J is TRBJ1-6 and V is TRBV5-5, with D perhaps matching TRBD1 (6 bases). CDR3 length: 16 amino acids. Germline CDR1 and CDR2: SGHKS and YYEKEE (reference sequence). V lost 0 bases to trimming and J lost 4 bases, with 11 bases between them. The CDR3 sequence is CASSLDRVSYNSPLHF. CDR3 sequence (DNA): TGTGCCAGCAGCTTGGACAGGGTCTCGTATAATTCACCCCTCCACTTT.

The V and J genes are TRBV6-6 and TRBJ2-3; TRBD2 matches at 7 bases. CDR1 is MNHNY and CDR2 is SVGAGI in the germline V gene (reference sequence). The CDR3 contains 12 residues. V shed 5 bases, J shed 14 bases, and the junction held 10 bases outside the gene matches. CDR3 in amino acids: CASSGGRAKTYF. The DNA for the CDR3 is TGTGCCAGCAGTGGCGGGAGAGCCAAGACGTATTTT.

The gene calls are TRBV7-2 and TRBJ2-3; maybe TRBD1 (6 bases). V lost 5 bases, J lost 3 bases, and 18 bases lay in between. The length of the CDR3 is 16 residues. CDR1 and CDR2 from the germline V gene are SGHTA and FQGNSA. The CDR3 DNA sequence: TGTGCCAGCAGCGACTACAGGGCTTTGGGTACAGATACGCAGTATTTT. This gives the protein CASSDYRALGTDTQYF.

The chain combines TRBV6-5 with TRBJ2-3; no reliable D call. From germline, CDR1 is MNHEY and CDR2 SVGAGI. V was clipped by 2 bases and J by 0 bases, with 12 bases between them. This CDR3 has 16 amino acids. Here the CDR3 DNA reads TGTGCCAGCAGTTACGGTGGGCACGGAAGCACAGATACGCAGTATTTT. Amino acids: CASSYGGHGSTDTQYF.

This rearrangement joins TRBV7-8 to TRBJ1-2; D unclear. V was shortened by 5 bases and J by 5 bases, with 18 bases between the two germline ends. From germline, CDR1 is SGHVS and CDR2 FQNEAQ. The CDR3 is 15 amino acids. This chain's CDR3 is CASSPRTTLGYGYTF. The DNA for the CDR3 is TGTGCCAGCAGCCCCCGGACTACCCTCGGGTATGGCTACACCTTC. Based on the CDR3 plus reference TRBV7-8 and TRBJ1-2, the full variable domain is GAGVSQSPRYKVAKRGQDVALRCDPISGHVSLFWYQQALGQGPEFLTYFQNEAQLDKSGLPSDRFFAERPEGSVSTLKIQRTQQEDSAVYLCASSPRTTLGYGYTFGSGTRLTVV.

The genes are TRBV7-6 and TRBJ1-5; 9 bases line up with TRBD1. The length of the CDR3 is 15 residues. V lost 5 bases to trimming and J lost 4 bases; unmatched junction nucleotides: 6. Germline CDR1 and CDR2: SGHVS and FNYEAQ. The CDR3 bases are TGTGCCAGCAGCGAGGGACAGGGTCTGAATCAGCCCCAGCATTTT. Encoded protein: CASSEGQGLNQPQHF.

The CDR3 spells CASSSRGAGYGYTF. The CDR3 DNA reads as TGTGCCAGTAGTAGTCGGGGGGCAGGCTATGGCTACACCTTC. The chain is built from TRBV19 and TRBJ1-2; tentatively, D is TRBD1 (6 bases). V was shortened by 4 bases and J by 4 bases, with 13 bases between the two germline ends. Germline CDR1 reads LNHDA; CDR2 reads SQIVND (reference sequence). The CDR3 length is 14 residues.

The chain's CDR3 is CASIGILAGGTQYF. In DNA form, the CDR3 reads TGTGCCAGCATTGGAATATTAGCGGGAGGTACGCAGTATTTT. V is TRBV2 and J is TRBJ2-3, with 10 bases lining up with TRBD2. CDR3 length equals 14 residues. The germline V gene has CDR1 SNHLY and CDR2 FYNNEI. The V and J ends lost 7 bases and 8 bases, in that order; junction bases with no gene match: 9.

The chain couples TRBV5-4 to TRBJ1-2; possibly TRBD1 for D (6 bases). The CDR3 sequence is 15 residues long. The V gene lost 6 bases and the J gene lost 5 bases, with 20 bases spanning the gap. Germline-derived CDR1 and CDR2 are SGHNT and YYREEE (reference sequence). The CDR3 sequence is CASTLLGTGTYGYTF. The CDR3 coding sequence is TGTGCCAGCACCTTATTGGGAACAGGGACATATGGCTACACCTTC.